The 14 T cell receptor beta chains given below trace back to one sample, sequenced in a study of T cells in Graves' hyperthyroidism and ophthalmopathy. Amplification of TCR beta CDR3 regions used RNA as the template. With the HTBI primer set, the TCR CDR3 went through a first round of RT-PCR. TCRdb fed the multiplex PCR reads into MiXCR, producing one record per CDR3 protein. The table shows around 370,000 distinct CDR3 sequences, with around a sixth occurring only once. What was sequenced was blood. The receptor set was obtained from a man aged 18 to 29 with Graves' ophthalmopathy.

This clonotype was counted ten times or more. This rearrangement joins TRBV18 to TRBJ1-5; tentative D call: TRBD1 (5 bases). CDR1 KGHSH and CDR2 LQKENI come from the germline V gene. V lost 8 bases and J 2 bases, leaving 13 bases between the germline ends. The CDR3 covers 14 residues. The CDR3 DNA is TGTGCCAGCAGCCCGGGGGGGGGCAATCAGCCCCAGCATTTT. This sequence encodes CASSPGGGNQPQHF.

Only one count was recorded for this clonotype. Compared with germline, one end of the junction differs, possibly owing to a read error. V and J are TRBV2 and TRBJ1-1, with a possible D match to TRBD1 (5 bases). In germline, CDR1 is SNHLY, CDR2 FYNNEI. The CDR3 has 15 amino acids. The CDR3 DNA sequence: TGTGCCGGCAGTGAACTGGGACGGGTGAACACTGAAGCTTTCTTT. Its translation is CAGSELGRVNTEAFF. The variable domain in full, with the rest retrieved from reference TRBV2 and TRBJ1-1, is EPEVTQTPSHQVTQMGQEVILRCVPISNHLYFYWYRQILGQKVEFLVSFYNNEISEKSEIFDDQFSVERPDGSNFTLKIRSTKLEDSAMYFCAGSELGRVNTEAFFGQGTRLTVV.

There are many counts of this clonotype. This rearrangement joins TRBV9 to TRBJ1-4; TRBD1 agrees at 7 bases. Germline V gives CDR1 SGDLS, CDR2 YYNGEE. V was pared by 4 bases and J by 7 bases, with 7 bases of the junction left unmatched. The CDR3 sequence is 14 residues long. DNA of the CDR3: TGTGCCAGCAGCACCCGGACAGGCTCTGAAAAACTGTTTTTT. Amino acids: CASSTRTGSEKLFF.

This clonotype showed up many times. This chain joins TRBV7-2 and TRBJ2-1; TRBD1 agrees at 7 bases. The CDR3 spans 16 residues. CDR1 is SGHTA, CDR2 FQGNSA, per germline. After removal of 5 bases from V and 2 bases from J, the junction contained 9 bases not matched to a gene. The CDR3 sequence is CASSLTGVGTYNEQFF. The CDR3 DNA reads TGTGCCAGCAGCCTAACAGGGGTAGGAACCTACAATGAGCAGTTCTTC.

The V gene is TRBV28, the J gene TRBJ2-1; 10 bases are a match to TRBD1. Germline CDR1 and CDR2: MDHEN and SYDVKM. This CDR3 has 16 amino acids. Unmatched junction bases numbered 7, after V lost 4 bases and J lost 4 bases. CDR3 loop: CASSSGTGVEYNEQFF. The CDR3 coding sequence is TGTGCCAGCAGTTCCGGGACAGGGGTAGAATACAATGAGCAGTTCTTC.

This clonotype was detected many times. The rearrangement joins TRBV29-1 to TRBJ1-4, with D possibly being TRBD1 (6 bases). Between the trimmed V and J ends, which lost 6 bases and 10 bases, there was a span of 12 bases. Germline V gene sequence: CDR1 SQVTM, CDR2 ANQGSEA. The CDR3 has 11 amino acids. The CDR3 loop reads CSVGQSGKLFF. The CDR3 region has the DNA TGCAGCGTGGGACAAAGCGGAAAACTGTTTTTT.

The table lists this clonotype with a few counts. The chain has TRBV5-6 and TRBJ2-5; 7 nucleotides match TRBD1. The CDR3 runs to 15 residues. Germline CDR1 reads SGHDT; CDR2 reads YYEEEE. Trimming removed 9 bases from V and 3 bases from J; junction bases left unmatched: 14. In DNA form, the CDR3 reads TGTGCCACCAGTGAGTCCGGACAGGCGAAAGAGACCCAGTACTTC. This codes for CATSESGQAKETQYF.

This chain uses TRBV2 with TRBJ1-5; D might be TRBD1 (6 bases). CDR1 and CDR2 from the germline V gene are SNHLY and FYNNEI. This CDR3 comprises 16 residues. V was trimmed by 7 bases and J by 2 bases, leaving 18 bases between them. Here the CDR3 DNA reads TGTGCCAGCACCCCCTGGGGGCAGGGCGGCAATCAGCCCCAGCATTTT. Translation gives CASTPWGQGGNQPQHF.

A word on this clonotype: One end of the junction fails to match germline, which may point to a read error. This rearrangement joins TRBV5-6 to TRBJ1-1, with D tentatively TRBD1 (6 bases). The CDR3 length is 15 residues. Per the germline V gene, CDR1 is SGHDT and CDR2 is YYEEEE. The CDR3 DNA reads TGTGCCAGCAGCCCGGTTGGGGGGGCTGAAACTGAAGCTCTCTTT. As protein: CASSPVGGAETEALF.

The chain recombines TRBV7-2 with TRBJ1-5; no reliable D call. Trimming stripped 1 base from V and 11 bases from J, with 12 bases between. The CDR3 sequence is 13 residues long. Germline assignment: CDR1 SGHTA and CDR2 FQGNSA. CDR3 sequence: CASSLGHAEAQHF. The CDR3, as DNA: TGTGCCAGCAGCTTAGGACACGCTGAGGCCCAGCATTTT.

The V call is TRBV7-9, the J call TRBJ2-5; 7 bases match TRBD2. The CDR3 consists of 15 residues. Trimming removed 5 bases from V and 3 bases from J; junction bases left unmatched: 9. CDR1 is SEHNR, CDR2 FQNEAQ, per germline (reference sequence). CDR3 sequence (DNA): TGTGCCAGCAGCCAGTTTTTGGGGGGGGAAGAGACCCAGTACTTC. It is translated as CASSQFLGGEETQYF.

The CDR3 protein is CASSPGPDEQFF. The CDR3 nucleotides read TGTGCCAGCAGCCCCGGGCCGGATGAGCAGTTCTTC. V is TRBV9 and J is TRBJ2-1; D call uncertain. V lost 4 bases and J lost 8, with 10 bases in between. CDR1 is SGDLS, CDR2 YYNGEE, per germline. The length of the CDR3 is 12 residues.

This clonotype came up a few times. V usage is TRBV7-9 and J usage is TRBJ1-2; unclear D gene. This CDR3 comprises 12 residues. V was pared by 5 bases and J by 7 bases, with 11 bases between. CDR1 and CDR2 (germline): SEHNR, FQNEAQ (reference sequence). CDR3 loop: CASSPADTGYTF. For the CDR3, the DNA is TGTGCCAGCAGCCCTGCGGATACTGGCTACACCTTC.

J is TRBJ2-7 and V is TRBV6-1; unclear D gene. V dropped 7 bases and J dropped 0 bases, with 13 bases sitting between them. This CDR3 spans 14 amino acids. Germline V CDR1 and CDR2: MNHNS, SASEGT. CDR3 nucleotides: TGTGCCAGCAAACCGGGCCCTAGCTCCTACGAGCAGTACTTC. Amino acids: CASKPGPSSYEQYF.